Below are 21 T cell receptor beta chains sequenced from a single sample in a study of CD8 T cells in ankylosing spondylitis. TCRdb processed the 5' RACE reads anew with MiXCR; each CDR3 protein has one entry. The sample contains hundreds of thousands of distinct CDR3 sequences, more than 20% of which appear only once. The specimen sequenced was blood, either unsorted or a sorted T cell fraction (not recorded which). The source of these receptors is a female donor with ankylosing spondylitis or in good health (not recorded which).

This clonotype was detected a few times. This chain joins TRBV9 and TRBJ2-7, with a possible D match to TRBD2 (6 bases). Germline V lookup: CDR1 SGDLS, CDR2 YYNGEE. Trimming stripped 6 bases from V and 5 bases from J, with 15 bases between. There are 13 residues in the CDR3. The DNA for the CDR3 is TGTGCCAGCAACAGACTAGGCGGAGACGAGCAGTACTTC. Protein product: CASNRLGGDEQYF.

Many counts were recorded for this clonotype. J is TRBJ2-3 and V is TRBV20-1, with 7 bases lining up with TRBD2. V was pared by 3 bases and J by 5 bases, with 11 bases of the junction left unmatched. This CDR3 comprises 15 residues. The germline CDR1 and CDR2 sequences are DFQATT and SNEGSKA (reference sequence). The CDR3 is CSASPGMGGVDTQYF. In DNA form, the CDR3 reads TGCAGTGCTAGCCCGGGGATGGGGGGGGTAGATACGCAGTATTTT.

This sequence joins TRBV20-1 and TRBJ2-7, with D maybe TRBD2 (5 bases). Germline CDR1 DFQATT, CDR2 SNEGSKA (reference sequence). CDR3 length: 12 residues. Trimming pared 6 bases from V and 2 bases from J, leaving 11 bases between. CDR3 DNA sequence: TGCAGTGCGCCGGACGGGACCTACGAGCAGTACTTC. The encoded protein is CSAPDGTYEQYF.

This clonotype was counted many times. The rearrangement joins TRBV20-1 to TRBJ2-1, with TRBD2 matching over 12 bases. Germline V gene data show CDR1 as DFQATT and CDR2 as SNEGSKA (reference sequence). This CDR3 region has 14 residues. After removal of 5 bases from V and 7 bases from J, the junction contained 6 bases not matched to a gene. CDR3 in amino acids: CSALLAGGRNEQFF. CDR3 bases: TGCAGTGCTCTTCTAGCGGGAGGGCGGAATGAGCAGTTCTTC.

This clonotype was observed at least ten times. This chain links TRBV29-1 with TRBJ1-1; 7 bases map to TRBD1. CDR3 size: 13 residues. V lost 6 bases, J lost 1 base, and 5 bases stayed unmatched. From germline, CDR1 is SQVTM and CDR2 ANQGSEA. CDR3 sequence reads: CSVYRGGNTEAFF. In DNA form, the CDR3 reads TGCAGCGTCTACAGGGGAGGGAACACTGAAGCTTTCTTT.

The genes are TRBV12-3 or TRBV12-4 and TRBJ2-7; 8 bases are shared with TRBD2. V lost 6 bases to trimming and J lost 4 bases; unmatched junction nucleotides: 8. The CDR3 sequence is 14 residues long. CDR3 sequence: CASSRAGDSYEQYF. The DNA for the CDR3 is TGTGCCAGCAGCAGAGCGGGAGACTCGTACGAGCAGTACTTC.

Ten or more counts support this clonotype. V and J are TRBV7-9 and TRBJ1-1; D gene uncertain. Germline V CDR1 and CDR2: SEHNR, FQNEAQ (reference sequence). The CDR3 contains 13 residues. With 0 bases removed from V and 5 bases from J, the gap between germline ends came to 7 bases. The CDR3 sequence is CASSLALGTEAFF. DNA for the CDR3: TGTGCCAGCAGCTTAGCGCTAGGGACTGAAGCTTTCTTT.

Many counts were recorded for this clonotype. The CDR3: CASRLTGNYGYTF. The CDR3 coding sequence is TGTGCCAGCAGACTGACAGGGAACTATGGCTACACCTTC. This chain connects TRBV6-1 to TRBJ1-2; 7 bases match TRBD1. The CDR3 consists of 13 residues. Germline V lookup: CDR1 MNHNS, CDR2 SASEGT. V gave up 6 bases and J gave up 2 bases; unmatched junction bases: 3.

This chain links TRBV10-3 with TRBJ1-2; D is undetermined. CDR1 and CDR2 (germline): ENHRY, SYGVKD. The CDR3 is 14 residues long. Trimming shortened V by 6 bases and J by 7 bases, and 18 bases separated the two germline ends. This CDR3 reads CAIRGGLQGPGYTF. The CDR3 DNA is TGTGCCATCAGGGGCGGGCTACAAGGCCCTGGCTACACCTTC.

This clonotype was seen a few times. This rearrangement joins TRBV5-6 to TRBJ2-1, with D unclear. CDR1 and CDR2 from the germline V gene are SGHDT and YYEEEE. The V end lost 3 bases, the J end lost 6 bases, and 13 bases lay between the germline ends. CDR3 length: 14 residues. The CDR3 DNA sequence: TGTGCCAGCAGCTCGGTAACACTAATCAATGAGCAGTTCTTC. It codes for CASSSVTLINEQFF. Based on the CDR3 plus reference TRBV5-6 and TRBJ2-1, the full variable domain is DAGVTQSPTHLIKTRGQQVTLRCSPKSGHDTVSWYQQALGQGPQFIFQYYEEEERQRGNFPDRFSGHQFPNYSSELNVNALLLGDSALYLCASSSVTLINEQFFGPGTRLTVL.

This clonotype was seen a few times. The gene calls are TRBV25-1 and TRBJ2-7, with D tentatively TRBD1 or TRBD2 (6 bases each). This CDR3 region has 15 residues. V was pared by 4 bases and J by 1 base, with 14 bases between. CDR1 and CDR2 (germline): MGHDK, SYGVNS. CDR3 protein: CASSGGAERSYEQYF. The CDR3 DNA sequence: TGTGCCAGCAGTGGGGGGGCTGAACGTTCCTACGAGCAGTACTTC.

The rearrangement uses TRBV7-9 and TRBJ2-1; D possibly corresponds to TRBD2 (5 bases). V lost 5 bases to trimming and J lost 0 bases, with 11 bases between them. The CDR3 contains 15 residues. Germline-derived CDR1 and CDR2 are SEHNR and FQNEAQ (reference sequence). The CDR3 DNA reads TGTGCCAGCAGCATCGGGGTGGGCTCCTACAATGAGCAGTTCTTC. This codes for CASSIGVGSYNEQFF.

Many counts were recorded for this clonotype. This chain connects TRBV20-1 to TRBJ2-6; D gene uncertain. Germline V gene data show CDR1 as DFQATT and CDR2 as SNEGSKA (reference sequence). Trimming took 3 bases from V and 0 from J, leaving 3 bases between them. The CDR3 totals 13 residues. The CDR3 nucleotides read TGCAGTGCTAGCGGCTCTGGGGCCAACGTCCTGACTTTC. Its protein is CSASGSGANVLTF.

The table lists this clonotype with a few counts. The chain combines TRBV4-3 with TRBJ2-5; possibly TRBD2 for D (5 bases). Germline V gene sequence: CDR1 LGHNA, CDR2 YSLEER. This CDR3 spans 14 amino acids. Trimming cost V 2 bases and J 5 bases, with 12 bases left between them. For the CDR3, the DNA is TGCGCCAGCAGCCAATCGAGGGCGAAGGAGACCCAGTACTTC. Its translation is CASSQSRAKETQYF.

The chain combines TRBV12-3 or TRBV12-4 with TRBJ2-2, with 7 bases lining up with TRBD2. The CDR3 consists of 15 residues. V shed 5 bases and J 1 base; nucleotides not matched to a gene: 4. The CDR3 DNA follows: TGTGCCAGCAGTCCGGGACTACGGAACACCGGGGAGCTGTTTTTT. Its translation is CASSPGLRNTGELFF.

In its sample, this clonotype was seen a few times. The chain employs TRBV20-1 and TRBJ2-7, with D possibly being TRBD2 (5 bases). This CDR3 spans 15 amino acids. V lost 0 bases, J lost 3 bases, and 15 bases lay in between. The V gene's germline CDR1 is DFQATT and CDR2 SNEGSKA (reference sequence). CDR3 nucleotide sequence: TGCAGTGCTAGAGACCCCGGCGGAGGAGTCTACGAGCAGTACTTC. This encodes CSARDPGGGVYEQYF.

This clonotype occurred a few times. The chain recombines TRBV18 with TRBJ1-4; D remains unclear. CDR1 KGHSH and CDR2 LQKENI come from the germline V gene. The V and J ends lost 2 bases and 8 bases respectively, with 15 bases between them. The length of the CDR3 is 15 residues. This CDR3 is CASSPIIGNLEKLFF. The CDR3 DNA reads TGTGCCAGCTCACCAATTATTGGGAATCTAGAAAAACTGTTTTTT.

This clonotype was seen repeatedly, ten times or more. The gene calls are TRBV10-3 and TRBJ2-7, with 9 nucleotides matching TRBD1. The CDR3 totals 13 residues. Germline CDR1 ENHRY, CDR2 SYGVKD. Germline trimming cut 5 bases from V and 5 bases from J; bases unmatched to any gene: 4. DNA of the CDR3: TGTGCCATCAGTATACAGGGGGCCCACGAGCAGTACTTC. Residues: CAISIQGAHEQYF.

This clonotype was counted a few times. The chain combines TRBV20-1 with TRBJ2-1, with a weak D call TRBD2 (5 bases). Germline V gene data show CDR1 as DFQATT and CDR2 as SNEGSKA (reference sequence). The V end was cut by 3 bases, the J end by 7 bases, with 19 bases between. This CDR3 region has 15 residues. In nucleotides, the CDR3 is TGCAGTGCTAGGCGGGTCCGGGCCGTAGGGAATGAGCAGTTCTTC. Translation: CSARRVRAVGNEQFF.

This clonotype came up a few times. The chain carries TRBV20-1 and TRBJ2-5; TRBD2 matches 8 bases. The CDR3 runs to 14 residues. Germline values: CDR1 DFQATT, CDR2 SNEGSKA (reference sequence). Unmatched junction bases numbered 9, after V lost 5 bases and J lost 4 bases. The CDR3 sequence: CSALSDLAGETQYF. For the CDR3, the DNA is TGCAGTGCTTTGTCTGATCTAGCGGGAGAGACCCAGTACTTC.

This clonotype was found a few times. The chain uses TRBV7-6 and TRBJ1-6; no firm D call. Trimming left V 1 base short and J 9 bases short, with 10 bases between. CDR1 and CDR2 (germline): SGHVS, FNYEAQ. The length of the CDR3 is 14 residues. The CDR3 sequence is CASSLGGGGSPLHF. The CDR3 nucleotides are TGTGCCAGCAGCTTAGGAGGTGGCGGTTCACCCCTCCACTTT. Supplemented by reference TRBV7-6 and TRBJ1-6, the full variable domain reads GAGVSQSPRYKVTKRGQDVALRCDPISGHVSLYWYRQALGQGPEFLTYFNYEAQQDKSGLPNDRFSAERPEGSISTLTIQRTEQRDSAMYRCASSLGGGGSPLHFGNGTRLTVT.